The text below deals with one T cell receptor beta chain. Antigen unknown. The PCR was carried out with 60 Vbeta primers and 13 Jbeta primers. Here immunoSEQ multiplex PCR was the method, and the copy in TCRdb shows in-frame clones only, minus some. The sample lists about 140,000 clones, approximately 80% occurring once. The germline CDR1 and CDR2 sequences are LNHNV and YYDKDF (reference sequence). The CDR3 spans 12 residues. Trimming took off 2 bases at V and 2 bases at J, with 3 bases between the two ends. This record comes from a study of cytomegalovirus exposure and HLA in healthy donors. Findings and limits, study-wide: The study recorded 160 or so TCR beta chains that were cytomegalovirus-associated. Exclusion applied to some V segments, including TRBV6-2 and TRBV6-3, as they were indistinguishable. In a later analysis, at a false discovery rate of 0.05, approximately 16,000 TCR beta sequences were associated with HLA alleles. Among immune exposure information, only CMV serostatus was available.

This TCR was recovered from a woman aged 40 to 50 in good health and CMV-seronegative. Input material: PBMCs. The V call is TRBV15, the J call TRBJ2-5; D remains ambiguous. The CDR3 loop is CATSRSQETQYF. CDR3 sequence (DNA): TGTGCCACCAGCAGATCTCAAGAGACCCAGTACTTC.